Below, 12 T cell receptor beta chains from the same sample are listed, as sequenced in a study of blood T cell repertoires in COVID-19. Libraries were prepared by immunoSEQ multiplex PCR; TCRdb keeps only in-frame clonotypes and omits some of them. The repertoire holds more than 150,000 clones, with about four fifths as singletons. The specimen sequenced was peripheral blood. The receptors were gathered from a woman aged 80 or older with COVID-19, enrolled during active disease.

Points on this clone: An end of the junction differs from the germline gene, which may be a read error. The chain recombines TRBV6-2 or TRBV6-3 with TRBJ2-1; possible D gene TRBD1, 6 bases. CDR1 is MNHEY, CDR2 SVGEGT, per germline. The CDR3 loop spans 16 amino acids. Here the CDR3 reads CASSYSQGQHLHPAVF. CDR3 in DNA: TGTGCCAGCAGTTACTCACAGGGCCAACACCTGCACCCAGCAGTCTTC.

The V and J genes are TRBV7-2 and TRBJ2-1; tentatively, D is TRBD1 (6 bases). The V gene's germline CDR1 is SGHTA and CDR2 FQGNSA. The CDR3 extends over 15 amino acids. Trimming took 1 base from V and 5 from J, leaving 12 bases between them. In nucleotides, the CDR3 is TGTGCCAGCAGCTTAGATCCAGGGACACACAATGAGCAGTTCTTC. The encoded protein is CASSLDPGTHNEQFF.

J is TRBJ2-1 and V is TRBV9; 7 bases map to TRBD2. The CDR3 covers 14 residues. Germline V gives CDR1 SGDLS, CDR2 YYNGEE. The J segment lost 1 base and the V segment lost 4 bases, leaving 2 bases of the junction unmatched. CDR3 in DNA: TGTGCCAGCAGCCGGGGGGATTCCTACAATGAGCAGTTCTTC. Translating it yields CASSRGDSYNEQFF.

This clone showed up just a few times. The chain joins TRBV27 to TRBJ2-1, with D perhaps TRBD2 (5 bases). The CDR3 is made up of 14 amino acids. Deletions cut 1 base from V and 1 base from J, with 5 bases between. From germline, CDR1 is MNHEY and CDR2 SMNVEV (reference sequence). CDR3 coding DNA: TGTGCCAGCAGTTTATTAGCGTCCTACAATGAGCAGTTCTTC. Encoded protein: CASSLLASYNEQFF.

The chain couples TRBV12-3 or TRBV12-4 to TRBJ1-2, with 7 positions matching TRBD1. V lost 6 bases and J lost 5; bases outside the gene matches: 6. The CDR3 covers 13 residues. CDR3 nucleotides: TGTGCCAGCAGCACAGGGGCAGGGTATGGCTACACCTTC. It yields the protein CASSTGAGYGYTF.

The CDR3 region is CSASGTANTEAFF. The CDR3 coding sequence is TGCAGTGCTAGTGGGACAGCCAACACTGAAGCTTTCTTT. This chain uses TRBV20-1 with TRBJ1-1, with 7 bases fitting TRBD1. Germline V gene lookup returns CDR1 DFQATT and CDR2 SNEGSKA (reference sequence). This CDR3 has 13 residues. J lost 2 bases, V lost 3 bases, and 3 bases had no gene match.

This sequence joins TRBV19 and TRBJ1-1; no clear D gene. CDR3 size: 13 residues. Germline V CDR1 and CDR2: LNHDA, SQIVND (reference sequence). V lost 6 bases to trimming and J lost 4 bases, with 12 bases between them. DNA for the CDR3: TGTGCCAGTAGCTTGTCCGGAGGCACTGAAGCTTTCTTT. Residues: CASSLSGGTEAFF.

The genes are TRBV28 and TRBJ2-5, with 16 bases aligning to TRBD2. With V trimmed by 6 bases and J by 2 bases, 6 bases remained unmatched. The CDR3 has 17 residues. CDR1 and CDR2 from the germline V gene are MDHEN and SYDVKM. The CDR3 reads CASSKGLAGGLQETQYF. For the CDR3, the DNA is TGTGCCAGCAGCAAGGGACTAGCGGGAGGGCTTCAAGAGACCCAGTACTTC.

The chain combines TRBV9 with TRBJ1-5; 7 bases map to TRBD1. Germline CDR1 and CDR2: SGDLS and YYNGEE. This CDR3 spans 15 amino acids. With V trimmed by 0 bases and J by 5 bases, 5 bases remained unmatched. The CDR3 nucleotides read TGTGCCAGCAGCGTAGATGGGGACAGCGATCAGCCCCAGCATTTT. It is translated as CASSVDGDSDQPQHF.

This clone was detected once. The chain combines TRBV6-1 with TRBJ1-6; D not resolved. CDR1 MNHNS and CDR2 SASEGT come from the germline V gene. Trimming removed 0 bases from V and 8 bases from J, with 5 bases in between. CDR3 length: 13 amino acids. The CDR3 DNA reads TGTGCCAGCAGTGAAGCGCGGGATTCACCCCTCCACTTT. As protein: CASSEARDSPLHF.

This chain uses TRBV5-1 with TRBJ1-1; 9 bases are a match to TRBD1. Germline V lookup: CDR1 SGHRS, CDR2 YFSETQ. J lost 5 bases, V lost 3 bases, and 8 bases had no gene match. The CDR3 extends over 15 amino acids. Here the CDR3 DNA reads TGCGCCAGCAGCTCTCCGACAGGGGGAAGGACTGAAGCTTTCTTT. Protein: CASSSPTGGRTEAFF.

V gene TRBV4-3 combines with J gene TRBJ1-1; no clear D gene. The V and J ends lost 2 bases and 0 bases respectively, with 13 bases between them. The germline gives CDR1 LGHNA, CDR2 YSLEER. The CDR3 is 16 amino acids. CDR3 coding DNA: TGCGCCAGCAGCCAATCCACCGGAGCCATGAACACTGAAGCTTTCTTT. Translating gives CASSQSTGAMNTEAFF.